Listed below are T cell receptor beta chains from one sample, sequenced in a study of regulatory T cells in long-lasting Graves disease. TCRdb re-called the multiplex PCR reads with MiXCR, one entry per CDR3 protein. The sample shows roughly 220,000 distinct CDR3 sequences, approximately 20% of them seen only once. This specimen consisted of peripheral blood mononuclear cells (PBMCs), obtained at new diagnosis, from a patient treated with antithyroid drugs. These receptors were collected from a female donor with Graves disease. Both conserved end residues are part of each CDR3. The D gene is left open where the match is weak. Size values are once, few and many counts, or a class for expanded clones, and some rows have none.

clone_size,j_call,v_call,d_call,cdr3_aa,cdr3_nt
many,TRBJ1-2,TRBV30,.,CAWSVNTGYTF,TGTGCCTGGAGTGTAAACACTGGCTACACCTTC
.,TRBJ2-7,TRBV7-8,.,CASSLVALEQYF,TGTGCCAGCAGCTTAGTAGCGTTAGAGCAGTACTTC
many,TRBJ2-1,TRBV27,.,CASRDSVGRYNEQFF,TGTGCCAGCAGGGACAGCGTTGGGCGGTACAATGAGCAGTTCTTC
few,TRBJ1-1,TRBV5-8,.,CASSLEWAATEAFF,TGTGCCAGCAGCTTGGAGTGGGCGGCCACTGAAGCTTTCTTT
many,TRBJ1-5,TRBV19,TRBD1,CASMAQGVRRPQHF,TGTGCCAGTATGGCCCAGGGGGTAAGACGGCCCCAGCATTTT
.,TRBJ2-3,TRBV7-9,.,CASSLMGYSTDTQYF,TGTGCCAGCAGCTTAATGGGGTACAGCACAGATACGCAGTATTTT
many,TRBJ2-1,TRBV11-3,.,CASSLLVGYNEQFF,TGTGCCAGCAGCTTACTAGTCGGGTACAATGAGCAGTTCTTC
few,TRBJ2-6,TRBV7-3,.,CASKSSGANVLTF,TGTGCCAGCAAAAGCTCTGGGGCCAACGTCCTGACTTTC
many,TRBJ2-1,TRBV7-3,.,CASSLQGSVVDEQFF,TGTGCCAGCAGCCTACAGGGATCTGTTGTTGATGAGCAGTTCTTC
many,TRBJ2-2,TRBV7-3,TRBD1,CASSPMGTGYTGELFF,TGTGCCAGCAGCCCGATGGGGACAGGATACACCGGGGAGCTGTTTTTT
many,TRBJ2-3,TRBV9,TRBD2,CASSVAGGHDTQYF,TGTGCCAGCAGCGTAGCGGGAGGGCACGATACGCAGTATTTT
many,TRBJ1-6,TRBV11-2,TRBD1,CASSLGTGGNSPLHF,TGTGCCAGCAGCCTAGGGACAGGGGGTAATTCACCCCTCCACTTT
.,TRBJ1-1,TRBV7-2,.,CASSLTEGEAFF,TGTGCCAGCAGCTTAACGGAGGGTGAAGCTTTCTTT
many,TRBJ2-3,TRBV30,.,CAWREGGWVDTQYF,TGTGCCTGGAGAGAGGGGGGCTGGGTGGATACGCAGTATTTT
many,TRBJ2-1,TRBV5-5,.,CASSWGGGGGVNEQFF,TGTGCCAGCAGCTGGGGTGGGGGAGGAGGAGTAAATGAGCAGTTCTTC
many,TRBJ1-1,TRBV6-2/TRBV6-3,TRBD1,CASSYQGAVTEAFF,TGTGCCAGCAGTTACCAGGGGGCAGTGACTGAAGCTTTCTTT
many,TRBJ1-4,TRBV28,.,CASSEGRLNEKLFF,TGTGCCAGCAGCGAGGGACGGCTTAATGAAAAACTGTTTTTT
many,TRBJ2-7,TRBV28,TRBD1,CASSSPYRGEQYF,TGTGCCAGCAGTTCCCCTTACAGGGGCGAGCAGTACTTC
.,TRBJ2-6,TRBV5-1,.,CASSAPSHSGQGLSGANVLTF,TGCGCCAGCAGCGCCCCATCCCATTCCGGGCAGGGCCTCTCTGGGGCCAACGTCCTGACTTTC
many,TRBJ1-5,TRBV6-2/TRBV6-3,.,CASIPGSKGNQPQHF,TGTGCCAGCATCCCCGGATCGAAGGGCAATCAGCCCCAGCATTTT
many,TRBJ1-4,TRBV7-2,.,CASGELEKLFF,TGTGCCAGCGGCGAACTGGAAAAACTGTTTTTT
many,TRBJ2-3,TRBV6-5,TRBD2,CASSSLLAGVSDTQYF,TGTGCCAGCAGTTCCCTACTAGCGGGAGTCTCAGATACGCAGTATTTT
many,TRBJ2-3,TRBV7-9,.,CASSLTESTDTQYF,TGTGCCAGCAGCTTGACAGAGAGCACAGATACGCAGTATTTT
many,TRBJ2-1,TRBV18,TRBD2,CASSPRREYNEQFF,TGTGCCAGCTCACCAAGGCGGGAGTACAATGAGCAGTTCTTC
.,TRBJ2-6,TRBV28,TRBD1,CASSLGGTGFSGANVLTF,TGTGCCAGCAGTTTAGGGGGGACAGGGTTCTCTGGGGCCAACGTCCTGACTTTC
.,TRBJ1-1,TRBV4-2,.,CASSQDFGKNTEAFF,TGTGCCAGCAGCCAAGATTTTGGGAAAAACACTGAAGCTTTCTTT
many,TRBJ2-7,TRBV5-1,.,CASSLAGTGTGQYF,TGCGCCAGCAGCTTGGCCGGGACTGGTACGGGGCAGTACTTC
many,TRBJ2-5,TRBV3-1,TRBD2,CASSPNPGTSGKQETQYF,TGTGCCAGCAGCCCAAACCCGGGGACTAGCGGGAAACAAGAGACCCAGTACTTC
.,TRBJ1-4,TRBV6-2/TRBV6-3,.,CASSYDGLNEKLFF,TGTGCCAGCAGTTACGACGGACTGAATGAAAAACTGTTTTTT
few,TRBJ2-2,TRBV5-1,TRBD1,CASSWTGGTGELFF,TGTGCCAGCAGTTGGACAGGGGGTACCGGGGAGCTGTTTTTT
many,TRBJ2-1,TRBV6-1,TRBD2,CASSYGTSGRGGEQFF,TGTGCCAGCAGCTACGGGACTAGCGGGAGGGGAGGTGAGCAGTTCTTC
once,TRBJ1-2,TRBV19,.,CASSIAGGPSYGYTF,TGTGCCAGTAGTATAGCAGGCGGGCCTTCCTATGGCTACACCTTC
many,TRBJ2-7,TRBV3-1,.,CASSQRSSYEQYF,TGTGCCAGCAGCCAGCGGAGCTCCTACGAGCAGTACTTC
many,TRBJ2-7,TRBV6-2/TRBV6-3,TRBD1,CASSAPGQGYEQYF,TGTGCCAGCAGTGCCCCGGGACAGGGCTACGAGCAGTACTTC
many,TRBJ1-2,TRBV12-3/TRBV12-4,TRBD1,CASRQHTGGVGANYGYTF,TGTGCCAGCAGGCAACATACAGGGGGCGTCGGGGCTAACTATGGCTACACCTTC
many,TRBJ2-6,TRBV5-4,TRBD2,CASSLEPRLKPGLPIFSGANVLTF,TGTGCCAGCAGCTTGGAGCCACGCTTGAAACCGGGACTACCTATTTTCTCTGGGGCCAACGTCCTGACTTTC
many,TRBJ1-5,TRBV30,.,CAWSLGQFQPQHF,TGTGCCTGGAGTCTAGGACAGTTTCAGCCCCAGCATTTT
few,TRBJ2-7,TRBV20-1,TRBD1,CSAIRTGSQRYEQYF,TGCAGTGCTATACGGACAGGGTCGCAGCGCTACGAGCAGTACTTC
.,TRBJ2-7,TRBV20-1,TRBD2,CSARLGGRAGEQYF,TGCAGTGCACGCCTAGGCGGGAGGGCCGGCGAGCAGTACTTC
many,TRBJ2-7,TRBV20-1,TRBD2,CSANSGRSYEQYF,TGCAGTGCTAATAGCGGGCGCTCCTACGAGCAGTACTTC
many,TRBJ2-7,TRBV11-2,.,CASSLGPRGLYEQYF,TGTGCCAGCAGCTTGGGACCTAGGGGCCTCTACGAGCAGTACTTC
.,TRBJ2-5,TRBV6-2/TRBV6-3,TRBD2,CASSNRLAGIGETQYF,TGTGCCAGCAGCAACCGACTAGCGGGAATTGGAGAGACCCAGTACTTC
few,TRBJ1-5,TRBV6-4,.,CASSEQILQPQHF,TGTGCCAGCAGTGAACAAATTTTACAGCCCCAGCATTTT
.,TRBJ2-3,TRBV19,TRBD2,CASSIIAGAADTQYF,TGTGCCAGTAGTATAATAGCGGGAGCAGCAGATACGCAGTATTTT
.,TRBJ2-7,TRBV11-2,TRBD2,CASSAGTSGYEQYF,TGTGCCAGCAGCGCCGGGACTAGCGGCTACGAGCAGTACTTC